The present TCR beta chain was sequenced within a study of neurological immune-mediated disorders. TCRdb re-called the 5' RACE reads with MiXCR, one entry per CDR3 protein. The table lists under 80,000 distinct CDR3 sequences, 4% to 5.5% of them singletons. Germline V gene lookup returns CDR1 SGHRS and CDR2 YFSETQ. The CDR3 is 13 residues long. V was cut by 1 base and J by 4 bases, with 6 bases left in between. This clonotype was picked up many times. Its antigen is as yet unknown. The unsorted libraries were generated from a total of 2 million PBMCs, which had been stored in RNAlater at -80 C. Study observations and caveats: Across subjects, no CDR3 amino acid sequence appeared in expanded clones of more than one subject, a finding that suggested private repertoires in all groups.

Source material: PBMCs. The receptor comes from a woman in her 50s with multiple sclerosis. V and J are TRBV5-1 and TRBJ2-1; no firm D call. CDR3 amino acids: CASSLTGYNEQFF. CDR3 DNA: TGCGCCAGCAGCTTGACGGGTTACAATGAGCAGTTCTTC.